A selection of T cell receptor beta chains follows, all from one sample in a study of PD-1 blockade in classical Hodgkin lymphoma. Libraries were prepared by immunoSEQ multiplex PCR; TCRdb keeps only in-frame clonotypes and omits some of them. Of approximately 44,000 clones listed, around two thirds were seen once; the top ten hold roughly 3.1%. This specimen consisted of peripheral blood mononuclear cells (PBMCs), obtained at baseline. These receptor sequences come from a human donor with classical Hodgkin lymphoma. Both conserved end residues are part of each CDR3. Each record gives: clone size, J gene, D gene, V gene, CDR3 DNA, CDR3 protein. D genes are given only for firm matches. Clone size appears in some rows only: once, few, many, or a class for an expanded clone.

clone_size: NA; j_call: TRBJ2-7; d_call: TRBD2; v_call: TRBV5-1; cdr3_nt: TGCGCCAGCAGCCATAGAGCGGGATACTCCTACGAGCAGTACTTC; cdr3_aa: CASSHRAGYSYEQYF
clone_size: NA; j_call: TRBJ2-3; d_call: NA; v_call: TRBV11-3; cdr3_nt: TGTGCCAGCAGCTCTACTCTCGGGGATACGCAGTATTTT; cdr3_aa: CASSSTLGDTQYF
clone_size: once; j_call: TRBJ2-2; d_call: TRBD2; v_call: TRBV9; cdr3_nt: TGTGCCAGCAGCGTAGTGTCGGGGGGTAACACCGGGGAGCTGTTTTTT; cdr3_aa: CASSVVSGGNTGELFF
clone_size: NA; j_call: TRBJ1-4; d_call: TRBD1; v_call: TRBV6-5; cdr3_nt: TGTGCCAGCAGCCCCGGGACAGGGAGGGAAAAACTGTTTTTT; cdr3_aa: CASSPGTGREKLFF
clone_size: few; j_call: TRBJ2-7; d_call: NA; v_call: TRBV6-5; cdr3_nt: TGTGCCAGCAAAAAGGGCCGTCACAGTACCTACGAGCAGTACTTC; cdr3_aa: CASKKGRHSTYEQYF
clone_size: few; j_call: TRBJ1-4; d_call: NA; v_call: TRBV6-4; cdr3_nt: TGTGCCAGCAGTGCCGGTCCGGCTAATGAAAAACTGTTTTTT; cdr3_aa: CASSAGPANEKLFF
clone_size: once; j_call: TRBJ1-3; d_call: NA; v_call: TRBV9; cdr3_nt: TGTGCCAGCAGCGTAGGTGACTCTGGAAACACCATATATTTT; cdr3_aa: CASSVGDSGNTIYF
clone_size: few; j_call: TRBJ2-3; d_call: NA; v_call: TRBV23-1; cdr3_nt: TGCGCCAGCAGTCAATATCCGGGGCGTCACGCAGATACGCAGTATTTT; cdr3_aa: CASSQYPGRHADTQYF
clone_size: NA; j_call: TRBJ2-5; d_call: TRBD2; v_call: TRBV7-8; cdr3_nt: TGTGCCAGCAGCTCGATCGGCGGGGGGCGAGAGACCCAGTACTTC; cdr3_aa: CASSSIGGGRETQYF
clone_size: NA; j_call: TRBJ1-1; d_call: NA; v_call: TRBV6-5; cdr3_nt: TGTGCCAGCAGTCTCGGGGGTGACACTGAAGCTTTCTTT; cdr3_aa: CASSLGGDTEAFF
clone_size: NA; j_call: TRBJ1-2; d_call: NA; v_call: TRBV6-6; cdr3_nt: TGTGCCAGCAGGCAAACCGGGACCACCTCCGGCTATGGCTACACCTTC; cdr3_aa: CASRQTGTTSGYGYTF